Below, one T cell receptor (beta chain) is given with its context. Primers included in the PCR were 60 Vbeta and 13 Jbeta primers. Profiled with immunoSEQ multiplex PCR; TCRdb holds only in-frame clones, not every one. Here the sample spans some 99,000 clones, around three quarters being singletons. The V and J ends lost 7 bases and 5 bases respectively, with 14 bases between them. The CDR3 is 13 residues long. The germline V gene has CDR1 SGHAT and CDR2 FQNNGV. This specimen comes from a study of cytomegalovirus exposure and HLA in healthy donors. The source is a woman aged 45-65 years in good health and CMV-seropositive. The rearrangement links TRBV11-2 to TRBJ1-1, with a weak D call TRBD1 (5 bases). The sample comprised PBMCs. CDR3 region: CASTGGGGTEAFF. Written as DNA, the CDR3 is TGTGCCAGCACCGGCGGGGGAGGGACTGAAGCTTTCTTT.